These T cell receptor beta chains were read from a single sample in a study of STAT5B mutations in CD4+ large granular lymphocyte leukemia. Sequencing used immunoSEQ multiplex PCR; TCRdb keeps in-frame clones, though not all of them. The sample holds about 38,000 clones, around 85% seen once. Material for sequencing was CD4+ T cells from blood buffy coats. The source is a human donor in good health. The CDR3 runs from the conserved cysteine through the conserved F or W. Fields, in order: CDR3 length, V gene, clone size, D gene, J gene, CDR3 DNA, CDR3 protein. The D gene is left open where the match is weak. A row's size may be missing; if present it is once, few, many or a size class.

length: 13; V: TRBV2; size: -; D: TRBD1; J: TRBJ1-2; DNA: TGTGCCAGCAGTCGGGACAGGGAGGGAGGCTACACCTTC; CDR3: CASSRDREGGYTF
length: 13; V: TRBV19; size: -; D: -; J: TRBJ1-5; DNA: TGTGCCAGTAGTACCCTACAAAATCAGCCCCAGCATTTT; CDR3: CASSTLQNQPQHF
length: 12; V: TRBV21-1; size: -; D: -; J: TRBJ1-2; DNA: TGTTCCTACCAGGGGGCCAACTATGGCTACACCTTC; CDR3: CSYQGANYGYTF
length: 15; V: TRBV5-1; size: -; D: TRBD1; J: TRBJ2-7; DNA: TGCGCCAGCAGCGTCACCGGGACAGGGGTCGACGAGCAGTACTTC; CDR3: CASSVTGTGVDEQYF
length: 15; V: TRBV27; size: -; D: TRBD1; J: TRBJ1-4; DNA: TGTGCCAGCAGTCGATCCAGGGGGAAGAATGAAAAACTGTTTTTT; CDR3: CASSRSRGKNEKLFF
length: 16; V: TRBV28; size: -; D: TRBD1; J: TRBJ2-7; DNA: TGTGCCAGCAGTCCCAAATTACAGGGGGTAGGACGCGAGCAGTACTTC; CDR3: CASSPKLQGVGREQYF
length: 15; V: TRBV6-5; size: -; D: TRBD1; J: TRBJ2-3; DNA: TGTGCCAGCAGTTCCGGGACAGCCCTCACAGATACGCAGTATTTT; CDR3: CASSSGTALTDTQYF
length: 15; V: TRBV18; size: once; D: TRBD1; J: TRBJ2-6; DNA: TGTGCCAGCTCACAGCAATCCAGGGGGACCAACGTCCTGACTTTC; CDR3: CASSQQSRGTNVLTF
length: 13; V: TRBV27; size: -; D: TRBD1; J: TRBJ2-7; DNA: TGTGCCAGCAAACCAGGGGGCGCGAAGGAGCAGTACTTC; CDR3: CASKPGGAKEQYF
length: 13; V: TRBV6-1; size: -; D: -; J: TRBJ1-2; DNA: TGTGCCAGCAGTGAATCTGGGGGCTATGGCTACACCTTC; CDR3: CASSESGGYGYTF
length: 13; V: TRBV30; size: -; D: -; J: TRBJ2-1; DNA: TGTGCCTGGAGGCGTCCGGCAATCAATGAGCAGTTCTTC; CDR3: CAWRRPAINEQFF
length: 17; V: TRBV4-3; size: once; D: -; J: TRBJ2-1; DNA: TGCGCCAGCAGCCAGTCTGTGGGGGCTCTTGCTAACAATGAGCAGTTCTTC; CDR3: CASSQSVGALANNEQFF
length: 17; V: TRBV23-1; size: -; D: TRBD1; J: TRBJ2-2; DNA: TGCGCCAGTCAGGCGCCCCAGTGTGACAGGGGCGACGGGGAGCTGTTTTTT; CDR3: CASQAPQCDRGDGELFF
length: 14; V: TRBV10-3; size: few; D: TRBD2; J: TRBJ2-5; DNA: TGTGCCATCAGTGATGGGACTAGCGGGGAGACCCAGTACTTC; CDR3: CAISDGTSGETQYF
length: 16; V: TRBV6-5; size: -; D: -; J: TRBJ2-7; DNA: TGTGCCAGCAGTTACAACAGAAACAACCCGTTCTACGAGCAGTACTTC; CDR3: CASSYNRNNPFYEQYF
length: 14; V: TRBV6-1; size: few; D: -; J: TRBJ2-7; DNA: TGTGCCACCCGGCAACCGGGACGTTCATCCGAGCAGTACTTC; CDR3: CATRQPGRSSEQYF
length: 13; V: TRBV6-6; size: -; D: TRBD1; J: TRBJ1-2; DNA: TGTGCCAGCAGTATCACAGGGGACCGTGGCTACACCTTC; CDR3: CASSITGDRGYTF
length: 15; V: TRBV19; size: -; D: -; J: TRBJ2-7; DNA: TGTGCCAGTAGTATAGGCTCCGGGGTGACCTACGAGCAGTACTTC; CDR3: CASSIGSGVTYEQYF
length: 15; V: TRBV4-1; size: -; D: -; J: TRBJ1-5; DNA: TGCGCCAGCAGCCAAGGGACCAGGGCGGGGCAGCCCCAGCATTTT; CDR3: CASSQGTRAGQPQHF
length: 15; V: TRBV5-4; size: once; D: -; J: TRBJ2-5; DNA: TGTGCCAGCAGCCCGGACGGGTCAGATCAAGAGACCCAGTACTTC; CDR3: CASSPDGSDQETQYF
length: 15; V: TRBV6-1; size: -; D: -; J: TRBJ2-7; DNA: TGTGCCAGCAGTCAACGGGGGCAGAGCTCCTACGAGCAGTACTTC; CDR3: CASSQRGQSSYEQYF
length: 15; V: TRBV11-3; size: -; D: -; J: TRBJ2-6; DNA: TGTGCCAGCAGCCCCGGGCCCTCTGGGGCCAACGTCCTGACTTTC; CDR3: CASSPGPSGANVLTF
length: 12; V: TRBV4-2; size: few; D: TRBD1; J: TRBJ1-2; DNA: TGTGCCAGCAGCCTCGACAGGGACGGCTACACCTTC; CDR3: CASSLDRDGYTF
length: 14; V: TRBV11-1; size: -; D: -; J: TRBJ1-6; DNA: TGTGCCAGCACGAGGAATTCCTATAATTCACCCCTCCACTTT; CDR3: CASTRNSYNSPLHF
length: 13; V: TRBV29-1; size: once; D: TRBD1; J: TRBJ1-4; DNA: TGCAGCGTCCTCGACAGGGTTAATGAAAAACTGTTTTTT; CDR3: CSVLDRVNEKLFF
length: 15; V: TRBV28; size: -; D: -; J: TRBJ1-5; DNA: TGTGCCAGCAGTTTAGGGGGGAGTCACAATCAGCCCCAGCATTTT; CDR3: CASSLGGSHNQPQHF
length: 16; V: TRBV19; size: -; D: -; J: TRBJ1-2; DNA: TGTGCCAGTAGTATCGGAGAGGGGAGGGCAGGCGGAGGCTACACCTTC; CDR3: CASSIGEGRAGGGYTF
length: 15; V: TRBV30; size: few; D: -; J: TRBJ1-2; DNA: TGTGCCTGGAGTCCTTACGCCGGGGGGAGAGGTGGCTACACCTTC; CDR3: CAWSPYAGGRGGYTF
length: 15; V: TRBV7-2; size: once; D: TRBD1; J: TRBJ2-2; DNA: TGTGCCAGCAGCTCTCGACAGGGCGGGACCGGGGAGCTGTTTTTT; CDR3: CASSSRQGGTGELFF
length: 14; V: TRBV7-6; size: -; D: -; J: TRBJ2-3; DNA: TGTGCCAGCAGCTTACGAACTAGCACAGATACGCAGTATTTT; CDR3: CASSLRTSTDTQYF
length: 12; V: TRBV7-9; size: -; D: -; J: TRBJ2-2; DNA: TGTGCCAGCAGTATGGACACCGGGGAGCTGTTTTTT; CDR3: CASSMDTGELFF
length: 16; V: TRBV28; size: -; D: TRBD1; J: TRBJ2-7; DNA: TGTGCCAGCAGTCCTTTCGACAGGGGGCGCATAAACGAGCAGTACTTC; CDR3: CASSPFDRGRINEQYF
length: 15; V: TRBV18; size: -; D: -; J: TRBJ1-3; DNA: TGTGCCAGCTCACCCGGGACGGTCAACGGAAACACCATATATTTT; CDR3: CASSPGTVNGNTIYF
length: 17; V: TRBV9; size: -; D: TRBD2; J: TRBJ2-2; DNA: TGTGCCAGCAGCGTAGGGGTGGGAGGGCCAAACACCGGGGAGCTGTTTTTT; CDR3: CASSVGVGGPNTGELFF
length: 17; V: TRBV28; size: -; D: -; J: TRBJ1-2; DNA: TGTGCCAGCAGTTCCGCCGACCCCGGACAGTGGTACTATGGCTACACCTTC; CDR3: CASSSADPGQWYYGYTF
length: 14; V: TRBV30; size: once; D: -; J: TRBJ2-5; DNA: TGTGCCTGGAGTGACGGAAGGGTTCAAGAGACCCAGTACTTC; CDR3: CAWSDGRVQETQYF
length: 13; V: TRBV19; size: -; D: TRBD1; J: TRBJ2-3; DNA: TGTGCCGCCGCCCCAGGGGGAACAGATACGCAGTATTTT; CDR3: CAAAPGGTDTQYF
length: 14; V: TRBV27; size: -; D: -; J: TRBJ2-3; DNA: TGTGCCAGCAGTTTGCTGCAGGGCACAGATACGCAGTATTTT; CDR3: CASSLLQGTDTQYF
length: 15; V: TRBV5-1; size: -; D: -; J: TRBJ2-2; DNA: TGCGCCAGCACCCCCCGAGGAATCAGCACCGGGGAGCTGTTTTTT; CDR3: CASTPRGISTGELFF
length: 14; V: TRBV5-1; size: -; D: -; J: TRBJ2-5; DNA: TGCGCCAGCAGCCTCACGGGGGGCCGAGAGACCCAGTACTTC; CDR3: CASSLTGGRETQYF
length: 16; V: TRBV4-1; size: -; D: -; J: TRBJ2-7; DNA: TGCGCCAGCAGCCAAGATGGAGGGGAGACAGGCTACGAGCAGTACTTC; CDR3: CASSQDGGETGYEQYF
length: 14; V: TRBV18; size: -; D: -; J: TRBJ1-1; DNA: TGTGCCAGCTCACTCTCCCGAGGGACCCAGGGAGCTTTCTTT; CDR3: CASSLSRGTQGAFF